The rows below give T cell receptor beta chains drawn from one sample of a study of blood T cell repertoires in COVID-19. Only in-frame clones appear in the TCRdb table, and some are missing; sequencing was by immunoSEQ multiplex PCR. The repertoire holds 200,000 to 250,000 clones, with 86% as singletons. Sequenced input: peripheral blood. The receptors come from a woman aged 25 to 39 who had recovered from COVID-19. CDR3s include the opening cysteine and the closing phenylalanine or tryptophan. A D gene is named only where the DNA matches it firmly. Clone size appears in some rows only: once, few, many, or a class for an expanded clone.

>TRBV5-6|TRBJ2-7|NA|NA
TGTGCCAGCAGCCTACGTAACGCCTACGAGCAGTACTTC
CASSLRNAYEQYF
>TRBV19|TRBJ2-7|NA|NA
TGTGCCAGTAGTTATGGCGGAACCTCCTACGAGCAGTACTTC
CASSYGGTSYEQYF
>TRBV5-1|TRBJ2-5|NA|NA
TGCGCCAGCACCCCTCAACTACTCGAGTACCAAGAGACCCAGTACTTC
CASTPQLLEYQETQYF
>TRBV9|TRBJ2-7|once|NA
TGTGCCAGCAGCGTAGGATTAGACTACGAGCAGTACTTC
CASSVGLDYEQYF
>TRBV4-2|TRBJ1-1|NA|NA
TGTGCCAGCAGCCAAGAACGACAGGCGAACACTGAAGCTTTCTTT
CASSQERQANTEAFF
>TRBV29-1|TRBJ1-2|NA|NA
TGCAGCGCCGAGGGAGGAGATAACTATGGCTACACCTTC
CSAEGGDNYGYTF
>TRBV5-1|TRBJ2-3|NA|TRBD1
TGCGCCAGCAGCTTCCAGACAGGGGGCAAAGATACGCAGTATTTT
CASSFQTGGKDTQYF
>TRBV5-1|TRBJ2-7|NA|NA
TGCGCCAGCAGCAGGGGGACACACTCCTACGAGCAGTACTTC
CASSRGTHSYEQYF
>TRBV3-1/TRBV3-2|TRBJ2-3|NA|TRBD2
TGTGCCAGCAGCCAAGAAGCGGGGGGCCCCCCAGATACGCAGTATTTT
CASSQEAGGPPDTQYF
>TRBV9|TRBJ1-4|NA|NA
TGTGCCAGCAGCGTAGGGGGACTCGGGGGACTTGAAAAACTGTTTTTT
CASSVGGLGGLEKLFF
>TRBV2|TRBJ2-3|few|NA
TGTGCCAGCAGTGAAGCGCGGGGTAGCGAGGGGACGCAGTATTTT
CASSEARGSEGTQYF
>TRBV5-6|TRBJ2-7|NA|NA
TGTGCCAGCAGCTTCCCGGGACAAATATACGAGCAGTACTTC
CASSFPGQIYEQYF
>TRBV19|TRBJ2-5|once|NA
TGTGCCAGTAGTATAGAGGCGGCACTCAACGCTATCCATCCCAAGAGACCCCAGTACTTC
CASSIEAALNAIHPKRPQYF
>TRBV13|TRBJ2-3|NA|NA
TGTGCCAGCAGCTTGGGGGCCGGGACAGATACGCAGTATTTT
CASSLGAGTDTQYF
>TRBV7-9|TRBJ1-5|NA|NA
TGTGCCAGCAGCTTAGGCGATCAGCCCCAGCATTTT
CASSLGDQPQHF
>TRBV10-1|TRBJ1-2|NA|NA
TGCGCCAGCACCCAGGATGTGTGCACTAACTATGGCTACACCTTC
CASTQDVCTNYGYTF
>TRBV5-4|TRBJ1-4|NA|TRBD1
TGTGCCAGCAGCCCGGACAGGGGTTCCAATGAAAAACTGTTTTTT
CASSPDRGSNEKLFF
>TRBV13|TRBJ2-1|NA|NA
TGTGCCAGCAGCTTCCAACAGGGCGAGCAGTTCTTC
CASSFQQGEQFF
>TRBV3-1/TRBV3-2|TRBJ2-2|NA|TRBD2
TGTGCCAGCAGCCACCGTTGGGCCTCCGGGGGGGTCACCGGGGAGCTGTTTTTT
CASSHRWASGGVTGELFF
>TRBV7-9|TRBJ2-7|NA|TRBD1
TGTGCCAGCAGTTTGTCGACAGGGTACTACGAGCAGTACTTC
CASSLSTGYYEQYF
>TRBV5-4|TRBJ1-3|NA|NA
TGTGCCAGCAGCTCCCCCGGGGGGGTCTTTGGAAACACCATATATTTT
CASSSPGGVFGNTIYF
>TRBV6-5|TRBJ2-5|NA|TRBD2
TGTGCCACAGGACTAGCGGGGGCTGGGGGGACCCAGTACTTC
CATGLAGAGGTQYF
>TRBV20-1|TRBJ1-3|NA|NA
TGCAGTGTACAGGCTGGAAACACCATATATTTT
CSVQAGNTIYF
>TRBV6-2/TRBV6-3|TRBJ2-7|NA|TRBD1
TGTGCCAGCAGCCATGACAGGGGGCTGTTCTACGAGCAGTACTTC
CASSHDRGLFYEQYF
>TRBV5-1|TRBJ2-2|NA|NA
TGCGCCAGCAGCCCACTCGAATCGAACACCGGGGAGCTGTTTTTT
CASSPLESNTGELFF
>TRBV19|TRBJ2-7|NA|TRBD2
TGTGCCAGTAGTGTACTAGCGGGGGCGACCTCCTACGAGCAGTACTTC
CASSVLAGATSYEQYF
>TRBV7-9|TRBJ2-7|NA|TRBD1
TGTGCCGTCCCCGAGGGACAGAGCTCCTACGAGCAGTACTTC
CAVPEGQSSYEQYF
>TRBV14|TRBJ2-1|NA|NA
TGTGCCAGCACGTCAAGGGGCTCGAATGAGCAGTTCTTC
CASTSRGSNEQFF